This TCR beta chain stems from a study of human T cells and chemical hapten exposure. Study-wide context: TCR yield per sample varied, mainly due to pooled library volumes.

Remarks on this clonotype: Antigen specificity is unknown.

V lost 1 base to trimming and J lost 6 bases, with 7 bases between them. The CDR3 is made up of 13 amino acids. CDR1 is LNHDA and CDR2 is SQIVND in the germline V gene (reference sequence). Study conclusions and caveats: With regard to DPC sensitization, TCRs above 1 in 1000 frequency did not change.

Original analysis: Per-sample TCR counts ranged from roughly 20,000 to 700,000, median around 100,000. TCRdb redid the calling of the RACE reads with MiXCR, one entry per CDR3 protein. The V and J calls shown here were made by TCRdb, not taken from the authors' results. The sample has roughly 120,000 distinct CDR3 sequences, approximately 9.5% seen once. Time point indicated: healthy volunteer bleed at 2 weeks. The template was total RNA from unfractionated whole blood. The TCR was taken from a male donor in good health. Some clones in this sample may be carry-over from other donors' samples. The specimen was whole blood. V gene TRBV19 combines with J gene TRBJ1-5; D uncertain. The CDR3 loop is CASSIGVRQPQHF. The DNA of the CDR3 is TGTGCCAGTAGTATAGGGGTACGTCAGCCCCAGCATTTT.